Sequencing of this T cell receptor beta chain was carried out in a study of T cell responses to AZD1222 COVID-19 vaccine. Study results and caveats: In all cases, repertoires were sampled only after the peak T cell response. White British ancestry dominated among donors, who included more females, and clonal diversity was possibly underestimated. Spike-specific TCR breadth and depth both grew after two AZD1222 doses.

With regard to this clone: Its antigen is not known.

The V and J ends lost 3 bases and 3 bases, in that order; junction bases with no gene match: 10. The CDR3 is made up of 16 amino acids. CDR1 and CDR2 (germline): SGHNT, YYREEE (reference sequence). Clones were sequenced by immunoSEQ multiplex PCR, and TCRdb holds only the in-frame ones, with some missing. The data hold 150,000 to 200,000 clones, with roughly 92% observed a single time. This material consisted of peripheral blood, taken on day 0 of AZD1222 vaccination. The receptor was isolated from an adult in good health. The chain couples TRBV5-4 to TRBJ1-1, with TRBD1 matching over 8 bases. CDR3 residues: CASSSPPGQGDTEAFF. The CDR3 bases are TGTGCCAGCAGCTCACCCCCCGGACAGGGCGACACTGAAGCTTTCTTT.